This T cell receptor beta chain was retrieved from a study of immune evolution from preneoplasia to lung adenocarcinoma (dated by TCRdb to about 2021). For context, the study as a whole: HLA loss of heterozygosity was seen in roughly 7%, 15% and 33% of AIS, MIA and ADC lesions, and in no AAH lesions. The study combined immune gene expression, TCR sequencing and multiplex immunofluorescence to profile immune contexture across lung adenocarcinoma precursors and invasive adenocarcinoma. Resected precursor lesions (AAH, AIS, MIA) and invasive adenocarcinomas were compared against paired morphologically normal lung tissue. Sample size was based on specimen availability rather than a prior power calculation. The immune data were integrated with whole exome sequencing and methylation data obtained from the same cohort of nodules. A total of approximately 50 patients with pulmonary nodules who underwent surgical resection were included in the overall cohort. A total of approximately 56 patients contributed TCR sequencing data. The study reported that some 100 samples were used for TCR sequencing. Class I HLA alleles were inferred from exome data with POLYSOLVER, and allele-specific HLA loss was detected with LOHHLA. Study-wide conclusions, independent of this receptor: KRAS-mutant nodules showed the highest T cell clonality compared with EGFR-mutant or double wild-type lesions. Normal lung had the highest top T cell clone frequencies, and these frequencies appeared to fall progressively from AAH through AIS, MIA and invasive adenocarcinoma. The findings rested on association rather than direct causation, and larger cohorts with long-term follow-up and longitudinal biopsies were considered necessary. Because all patients were from Japan and China, applicability to Western populations was uncertain. Normal lung showed the highest clonality, whereas later-stage lesions appeared to have higher T cell density and diversity but lower clonality.

Between the mid-2010s and the late 2010s, the patients underwent resection in either Japan or China. The histologic diagnosis of each case was independently confirmed on H&E slides by two lung cancer pathologists. Macro-dissection after pathologic assessment enriched premalignant or tumor cells for nucleic acid extraction. DNA was isolated from FFPE tissue using the AllPrep DNA/RNA FFPE Kit. V loses 2 bases, J loses 3 bases, and the germline ends lie 4 bases apart. From the germline V gene (reference sequence), CDR1 is MNHNY and CDR2 is SVGAGI. The CDR3, from cysteine to phenylalanine, totals 12 residues. The read is trimmed to its CDR3 DNA, 36 bases read in frame from base 1. As for this clone: Its antigen is unknown. One base away there is no much larger clone; base qualities are not given.

The immunoSEQ hsTCRbeta Kit was used to sequence TCR beta CDR3 regions from DNA. For the original study's pipeline: TCR sequencing data were analysed with the ImmunoSEQ Analyzer. T cell clonality was defined as 1 minus Pielou's evenness, calculated on productive rearrangements. To measure T cell diversity, the inverse Simpson index was applied to productive templates. T cell density was TCR beta template counts normalized to usable DNA, estimated by amplifying and sequencing housekeeping genes. TCR metrics were compared across histologic stages using two-sided Kruskal-Wallis tests. The clones in this table, taken by TCRdb from immuneACCESS, are in-frame only. Not every clone is retained; where verified, under half of the shortfall comes from an unresolved V gene, and the cause of the rest is unknown. That table supplies the V and J calls and clone size; D and trimming were determined from the DNA. The sample table holds around 20,000 clones, of which around 75% were seen once. The biggest ten clones account for around 5.6% of the sample.

The V and J segments used are TRBV6-6 and TRBJ1-1; no D gene call is confident. The sequencing input was FFPE invasive lung adenocarcinoma tissue. The sample's cell subset or site label, in plain terms: frankly invasive lung adenocarcinoma (ADC). The TCR originated in a person aged 55-75 years with lung adenocarcinoma. This receptor carries the CDR3 CASSYRDTEAFF. The DNA sequence reads TGTGCCAGCAGTTACAGGGACACTGAAGCTTTCTTT.